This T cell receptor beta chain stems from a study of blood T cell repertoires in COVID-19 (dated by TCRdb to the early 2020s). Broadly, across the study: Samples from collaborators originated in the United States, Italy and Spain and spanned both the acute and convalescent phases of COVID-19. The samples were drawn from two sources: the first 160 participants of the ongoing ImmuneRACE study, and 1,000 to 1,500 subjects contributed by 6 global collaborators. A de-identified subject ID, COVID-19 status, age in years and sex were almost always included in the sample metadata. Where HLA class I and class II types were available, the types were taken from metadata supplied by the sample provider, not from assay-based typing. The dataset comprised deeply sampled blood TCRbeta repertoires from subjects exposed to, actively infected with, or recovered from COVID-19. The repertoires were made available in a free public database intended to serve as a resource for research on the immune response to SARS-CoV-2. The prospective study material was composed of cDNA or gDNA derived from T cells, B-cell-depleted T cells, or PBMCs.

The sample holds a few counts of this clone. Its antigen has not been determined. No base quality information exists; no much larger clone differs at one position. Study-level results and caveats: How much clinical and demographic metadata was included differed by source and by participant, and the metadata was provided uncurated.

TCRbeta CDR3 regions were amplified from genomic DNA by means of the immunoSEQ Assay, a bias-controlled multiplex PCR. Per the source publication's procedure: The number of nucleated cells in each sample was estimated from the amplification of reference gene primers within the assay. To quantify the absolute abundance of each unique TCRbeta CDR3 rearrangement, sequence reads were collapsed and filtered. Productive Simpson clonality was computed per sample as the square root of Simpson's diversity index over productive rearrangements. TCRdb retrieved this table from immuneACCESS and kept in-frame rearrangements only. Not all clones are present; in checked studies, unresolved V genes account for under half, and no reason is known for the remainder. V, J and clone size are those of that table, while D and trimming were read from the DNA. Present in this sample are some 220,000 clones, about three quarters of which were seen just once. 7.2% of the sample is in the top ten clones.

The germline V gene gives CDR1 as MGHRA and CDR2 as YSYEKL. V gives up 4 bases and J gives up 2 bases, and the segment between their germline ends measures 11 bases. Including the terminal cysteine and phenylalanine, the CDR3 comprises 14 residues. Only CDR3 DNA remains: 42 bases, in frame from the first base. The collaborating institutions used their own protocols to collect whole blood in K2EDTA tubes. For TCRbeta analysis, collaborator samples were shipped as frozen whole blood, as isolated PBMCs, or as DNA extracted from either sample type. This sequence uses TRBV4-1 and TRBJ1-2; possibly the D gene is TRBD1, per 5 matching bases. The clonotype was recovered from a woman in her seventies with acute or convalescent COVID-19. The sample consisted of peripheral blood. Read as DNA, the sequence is TGCGCCAGCAGCCCTGACAGCTCCAACTATGGCTACACCTTC. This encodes CASSPDSSNYGYTF.